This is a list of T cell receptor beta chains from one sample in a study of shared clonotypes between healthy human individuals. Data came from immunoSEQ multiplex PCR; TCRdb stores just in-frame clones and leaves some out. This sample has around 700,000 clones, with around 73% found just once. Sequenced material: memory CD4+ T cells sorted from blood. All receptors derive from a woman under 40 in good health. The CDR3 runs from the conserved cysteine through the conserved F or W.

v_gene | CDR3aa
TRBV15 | CATSRDQGRMGEQFF
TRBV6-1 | CASRTGQGDDGYTF
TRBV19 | CASSHQLQPQHF
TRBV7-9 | CASSRSSETQYF
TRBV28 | CASSFAGYAYGYTF
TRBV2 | CASSGHRVEKEKLFF
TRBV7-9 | CASSRWGGDEQYF
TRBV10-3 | CAIRDSLPSGNTIYF
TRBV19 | CASSWAGGNQPQHF
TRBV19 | CASKRQGAGNTIYF
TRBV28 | CASSLNRWGYSNQPQHF
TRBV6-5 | CASSSSGYGYTF
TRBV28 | CASSLRHGGDEQFF
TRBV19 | CASLRPGTGFHGYTF
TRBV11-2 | CASSLFGGTYEQYF
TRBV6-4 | CASSYYGTGFSYEQYF
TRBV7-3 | CASSLGLLPLTQYF
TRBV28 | CASSPLSGGSDTQYF
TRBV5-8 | CASSSSGTSGNTGELFF
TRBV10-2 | CASSEGTGTSEAFF
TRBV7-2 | CASSLRSMRGTGRYEQYF
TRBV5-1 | CASSLATAGGYTDTQYF
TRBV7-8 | CASSSNAGFGNEQFF
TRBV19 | CASRVGQTFNTGELFF
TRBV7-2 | CASHKGTTLHNEQFF
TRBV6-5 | CASRALWITGELFF
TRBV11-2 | CASSLVPGLAGSYEQYF
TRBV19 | CASSHMAALGTDTQYF
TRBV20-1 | CSAIPGETQYF
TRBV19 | CASSIPLAGVGDTQYF
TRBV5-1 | CASSPETGGETQYF
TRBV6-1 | CASGQGETQYF
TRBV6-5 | CASRPQGRGDEQYF
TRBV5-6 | CASKDRGPVTGELFF
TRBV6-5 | CASSLLRVYEQYF
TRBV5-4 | CASSEAGRLNTEAFF
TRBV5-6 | CASSGGTGWEQYF
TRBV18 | CASSTRGTQGSTRDQPQHF
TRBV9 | CASSRQASNTGELFF
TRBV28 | CASSLSGTVLGNTIYF
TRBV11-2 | CASSPQFSGYEQYF
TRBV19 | CASSPQGGRAYNEQFF
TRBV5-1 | CASSSLLGGATGELFF
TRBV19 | CASSIRQNNQPQHF
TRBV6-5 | CASRSNTEAFF
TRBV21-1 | CASSKVKVRIQETQYF
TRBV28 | CASSTGPYEQYF
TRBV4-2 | CASSRLAGLADTQYF
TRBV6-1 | CASSDRDRGPVEETQYF
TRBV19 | CASSIAGSNEQFF
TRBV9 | CASSVELAGERDEQFF
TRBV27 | CASSRGLAGAGETQYF